The 27 T cell receptor beta chains below all came from one sample that was sequenced in a study of molecular identifiers for immune sequencing clone quantification. TCRdb reprocessed the PCR reads via MiXCR and lists one record per CDR3 protein. The sample shows 88,000 or so distinct CDR3 sequences, roughly a fifth of them seen only once. The sample taken for sequencing was naive CD8+ T cells from blood, with Jurkat cell RNA spiked in. Subset reported: FACS-sorted CD8+CD4-CCR7+CD45RA+ naive T cells. The receptors come from a human donor in good health. Some libraries in this study had Jurkat cell RNA spiked in.

About this clonotype: Just one base apart from a much larger clone, this may be a read error. This chain joins TRBV4-1 and TRBJ1-5; tentative D call: TRBD1 (6 bases). From germline, CDR1 is MGHRA and CDR2 YSYEKL. The CDR3 runs to 15 residues. DNA of the CDR3: TGCGCCAGCAGCCAGGGGGGTTGGGACAATCGGCCCCAGCATTTT. As protein: CASSQGGWDNRPQHF.

The chain's CDR3 is CASCRANTGELFF. The CDR3, as DNA: TGTGCCAGCTGCAGGGCGAACACCGGGGAGCTGTTTTTT. The J gene is TRBJ2-2, the V gene TRBV6-2 or TRBV6-3, with a possible D match to TRBD1 (5 bases). The CDR3 totals 13 residues. Deletions cut 8 bases from V and 0 bases from J, with 7 bases between. Germline V gene sequence: CDR1 MNHEY, CDR2 SVGEGT.

This clonotype appeared many times. The rearrangement links TRBV5-6 to TRBJ2-7; 7 positions match TRBD1. The CDR3 length is 14 residues. J gave up 3 bases and V 0 bases, and 3 bases lay outside the gene matches. Germline V gives CDR1 SGHDT, CDR2 YYEEEE. The CDR3 DNA reads as TGTGCCAGCAGCTTGGTGGACAGGCTCTACGAGCAGTACTTC. Amino acid sequence: CASSLVDRLYEQYF.

As to this clonotype: An end of the junction does not agree with germline; a read error may underlie this. The V gene is TRBV27, the J gene TRBJ2-1; 9 bases align to TRBD1. This CDR3 contains 18 residues. Germline V gene sequence: CDR1 MNHEY, CDR2 SMNVEV (reference sequence). The CDR3 nucleotides read TGTGCCAGCAGTCTAGCCCCTCCCGGGACAGGGACCTACAATGAGCAGCTCTTC. Translation gives CASSLAPPGTGTYNEQLF.

This clonotype was seen at least ten times. This sequence joins TRBV5-5 and TRBJ1-2; D gene ambiguous. The CDR3 contains 12 residues. Germline CDR1 reads SGHKS; CDR2 reads YYEKEE (reference sequence). Trimming shortened V by 0 bases and J by 6 bases, and 6 bases separated the two germline ends. CDR3 sequence reads: CASSLAFDGYTF. In DNA form, the CDR3 reads TGTGCCAGCAGCTTGGCGTTCGATGGCTACACCTTC.

This clonotype has ten or more counts. This chain's CDR3 is CSARVDPSYEQYF. CDR3 sequence (DNA): TGCAGTGCTAGAGTTGACCCCTCCTACGAGCAGTACTTC. The chain combines TRBV20-1 with TRBJ2-7, with unresolved D. The CDR3 runs 13 residues. Trimming cost V 1 base and J 0 bases, with 7 bases left between them. Germline-derived CDR1 and CDR2 are DFQATT and SNEGSKA (reference sequence).

Ten or more counts support this clonotype. The chain recombines TRBV6-1 with TRBJ2-7; D might be TRBD2 (6 bases). V was clipped by 2 bases and J by 3 bases, with 17 bases between them. The germline V gene has CDR1 MNHNS and CDR2 SASEGT. This CDR3 is built from 16 residues. The CDR3 here is CASSESAGPAYYEQYF. The DNA of the CDR3 is TGTGCCAGCAGTGAAAGTGCGGGGCCCGCATACTACGAGCAGTACTTC.

The chain is built from TRBV4-3 and TRBJ2-1; TRBD2 agrees at 10 bases. Per germline, CDR1 LGHNA and CDR2 YSLEER. The length of the CDR3 is 19 residues. V lost 0 bases, J lost 8 bases, and 16 bases stayed unmatched. In nucleotides, the CDR3 is TGCGCCAGCAGCCAAGATATCTCTAGCGGGAGTGTTATAGGCCATGAGCAGTTCTTC. It translates to CASSQDISSGSVIGHEQFF.

About this clonotype: It may be a read error: a sequence one base away is much more abundant. This chain connects TRBV10-3 to TRBJ2-5, with D perhaps assigned TRBD1 or TRBD2 (5 bases each). V was cut by 10 bases and J by 2 bases, with 14 bases left in between. CDR3 length equals 13 residues. In germline, CDR1 is ENHRY, CDR2 SYGVKD. CDR3 sequence reads: CATSRDDQETQYF. Here the CDR3 DNA reads TGTGCCACCAGCCGGGACGATCAAGAGACCCAGTACTTC.

This clonotype was observed a handful of times. The genes are TRBV19 and TRBJ1-1; weak D call: TRBD1 (5 bases). This CDR3 spans 16 amino acids. The V end lost 1 base, the J end lost 3 bases, and 15 bases lay between the germline ends. Germline CDR1 and CDR2: LNHDA and SQIVND (reference sequence). CDR3 bases: TGTGCCAGTAGTATAGGTGTGGGACCTCGAGACACTGAAGCTTTCTTT. This gives the protein CASSIGVGPRDTEAFF. The whole variable domain, filled in from reference TRBV19 and TRBJ1-1, reads DGGITQSPKYLFRKEGQNVTLSCEQNLNHDAMYWYRQDPGQGLRLIYYSQIVNDFQKGDIAEGYSVSREKKESFPLTVTSAQKNPTAFYLCASSIGVGPRDTEAFFGQGTRLTVV.

Points on this clonotype: Just one base apart from a much larger clone, this may be a read error. The chain couples TRBV4-1 to TRBJ2-5; 8 nucleotides align to TRBD2. The germline V gene has CDR1 MGHRA and CDR2 YSYEKL. This CDR3 has 13 amino acids. The CDR3 DNA is TGCCCCAGCAGCCCGGCTAGCGGGGAGACCCAGTACTTC. This translates into CPSSPASGETQYF.

V gene TRBV9 combines with J gene TRBJ2-2, with D uncertain. Trimming removed 1 base from V and 1 base from J, with 5 bases in between. CDR1 SGDLS and CDR2 YYNGEE come from the germline V gene. This CDR3 spans 14 amino acids. CDR3: CASSVHLNTGELFF. The CDR3 bases are TGTGCCAGCAGCGTACACCTGAACACCGGGGAGCTGTTTTTT.

This clonotype showed up many times. The J gene is TRBJ1-5, the V gene TRBV6-1; TRBD1 matches 8 bases. The length of the CDR3 is 17 residues. Germline V gene lookup returns CDR1 MNHNS and CDR2 SASEGT. Trimming removed 1 base from V and 2 bases from J; junction bases left unmatched: 7. CDR3 amino acids: CASSEEQGVIGNQPQHF. The CDR3 DNA reads as TGTGCCAGCAGTGAAGAACAGGGGGTGATTGGCAATCAGCCCCAGCATTTT.

This clonotype was seen only a few times. V usage is TRBV9 and J usage is TRBJ2-1, with TRBD1 as a possible D gene (5 bases). The ends were cut back, 2 bases at V and 0 bases at J, with 15 bases in the middle. CDR1 and CDR2 (germline): SGDLS, YYNGEE. This CDR3 region has 17 residues. CDR3 loop: CASSVFRASNSYNEQFF. Here the CDR3 DNA reads TGTGCCAGCAGCGTTTTCAGGGCTTCGAACTCCTACAATGAGCAGTTCTTC. Filled out from reference TRBV9 and TRBJ2-1, the complete variable domain reads DSGVTQTPKHLITATGQRVTLRCSPRSGDLSVYWYQQSLDQGLQFLIQYYNGEERAKGNILERFSAQQFPDLHSELNLSSLELGDSALYFCASSVFRASNSYNEQFFGPGTRLTVL.

This clonotype was found a few times. The chain combines TRBV7-2 with TRBJ2-3, with D hard to call. The CDR3 spans 15 residues. Trimming cost V 3 bases and J 0 bases, with 10 bases left between them. CDR1 is SGHTA, CDR2 FQGNSA, per germline. CDR3 in DNA: TGTGCCAGCAGCTTCGCCCAGACTAGCACAGATACGCAGTATTTT. Its protein is CASSFAQTSTDTQYF. The variable domain in full, with the rest retrieved from reference TRBV7-2 and TRBJ2-3, is GAGVSQSPSNKVTEKGKDVELRCDPISGHTALYWYRQSLGQGLEFLIYFQGNSAPDKSGLPSDRFSAERTGGSVSTLTIQRTQQEDSAVYLCASSFAQTSTDTQYFGPGTRLTVL.

This clonotype was seen a handful of times. J is TRBJ2-1 and V is TRBV7-9; 13 bases are shared with TRBD2. The length of the CDR3 is 15 residues. Germline CDR1 is SEHNR and CDR2 is FQNEAQ (reference sequence). Trimming removed 3 bases from V and 6 bases from J; junction bases left unmatched: 2. Here the CDR3 reads CASSFTSGRVNEQFF. The CDR3 nucleotides are TGTGCCAGCAGCTTCACTAGCGGGAGGGTCAATGAGCAGTTCTTC.

This clonotype was recorded a few times. V is TRBV20-1 and J is TRBJ2-7; D possibly corresponds to TRBD2 (5 bases). Germline CDR1 is DFQATT and CDR2 is SNEGSKA (reference sequence). CDR3 length equals 12 residues. The chain's CDR3 is CRVRTSSYEQYF. The CDR3 coding sequence is TGCAGGGTGCGGACTTCATCCTACGAGCAGTACTTC.

This clonotype was observed many times. This chain connects TRBV27 to TRBJ2-1, with TRBD2 matching 9 bases. The germline V gene encodes CDR1 MNHEY and CDR2 SMNVEV (reference sequence). The V and J ends lost 2 bases and 3 bases, in that order; junction bases with no gene match: 5. The CDR3 length is 16 residues. The CDR3 sequence: CASSLRASGVYNEQFF. CDR3 nucleotides: TGTGCCAGCAGTTTAAGGGCTAGCGGGGTCTACAATGAGCAGTTCTTC.

V gene TRBV2 combines with J gene TRBJ1-4; D not certain. CDR1 and CDR2 from the germline V gene are SNHLY and FYNNEI. Trimming took off 6 bases at V and 7 bases at J, with 15 bases between the two ends. The CDR3 loop spans 14 amino acids. In nucleotides, the CDR3 is TGTGCCAGCAGCGACCCGGGCCGAGGTGAAAAACTGTTTTTT. Protein product: CASSDPGRGEKLFF.

This clonotype was seen at least ten times. The J gene is TRBJ1-1, the V gene TRBV10-3; D gene unclear. The CDR3 is 14 amino acids. Trimming removed 2 bases from V and 8 bases from J, with 15 bases in between. Germline V gene lookup returns CDR1 ENHRY and CDR2 SYGVKD. DNA of the CDR3: TGTGCCATCAGTGAGCCCACAAGACCCACGGAAGCTTTCTTT. Encoded protein: CAISEPTRPTEAFF.

This clonotype came up a few times. A read error may account for a junction end that differs from germline. This rearrangement joins TRBV5-3 to TRBJ1-1, with D maybe TRBD1 (6 bases). TRBV5-3 has ORF status, its function being uncertain. This CDR3 region has 14 residues. CDR3: CASSLEQGRPEAFF. CDR3 nucleotide sequence: TGTGCCAGCAGCTTGGAACAGGGCCGCCCTGAAGCTTTCTTT.

The sample holds many counts of this clonotype. The rearrangement uses TRBV5-4 and TRBJ1-3, with D possibly matching TRBD1 (5 bases). This CDR3 has 15 residues. In germline, CDR1 is SGHNT, CDR2 YYREEE (reference sequence). With 5 bases removed from V and 0 bases from J, the gap between germline ends came to 12 bases. CDR3 in DNA: TGTGCCAGCAGTGGGGGACTGGACTCTGGAAACACCATATATTTT. Translation gives CASSGGLDSGNTIYF.

This clonotype appeared many times. The chain has TRBV6-5 and TRBJ2-1; a weak D match, TRBD1 (5 bases). Germline V gives CDR1 MNHEY, CDR2 SVGAGI. V shed 5 bases and J shed 0 bases, with 11 bases lying between them. The CDR3 covers 15 residues. CDR3 in DNA: TGTGCCAGCAGTCCCCGGCAGGGCTCCTACAATGAGCAGTTCTTC. Encoded protein: CASSPRQGSYNEQFF.

This clonotype occurred a few times. The chain joins TRBV7-8 to TRBJ2-7; 9 positions match TRBD1. Germline assignment: CDR1 SGHVS and CDR2 FQNEAQ. The V segment lost 4 bases and the J segment 2 bases; nucleotides outside the gene matches: 9. CDR3 size: 16 residues. The CDR3 DNA follows: TGTGCCAGCAGCTCCCAACCGGGACAGGGAGCCTACGAGCAGTACTTC. Protein product: CASSSQPGQGAYEQYF.

The gene calls are TRBV6-5 and TRBJ1-1; D may be TRBD1 (6 bases). Germline values: CDR1 MNHEY, CDR2 SVGAGI. The CDR3 has 14 amino acids. Trimming stripped 3 bases from V and 4 bases from J, with 12 bases between. The CDR3 spells CASSYHREGTEAFF. DNA of the CDR3: TGTGCCAGCAGTTATCACAGGGAGGGCACTGAAGCTTTCTTT.

The rearrangement uses TRBV6-5 and TRBJ2-1; a possible D gene is TRBD2 (6 bases). CDR3 length: 12 residues. Between the trimmed V and J ends, which lost 4 bases and 10 bases, there was a span of 11 bases. Germline V gene sequence: CDR1 MNHEY, CDR2 SVGAGI. The CDR3 is CASSSLSGEQFF. In DNA form, the CDR3 reads TGTGCCAGCAGTTCCCTTAGCGGCGAGCAGTTCTTC.

The rearrangement uses TRBV4-3 and TRBJ2-7, with 9 bases fitting TRBD2. Germline V gives CDR1 LGHNA, CDR2 YSLEER. The V and J ends lost 0 bases and 2 bases, in that order; junction bases with no gene match: 5. This CDR3 comprises 16 residues. The CDR3 loop is CASSQDGLAGPYEQYF. The CDR3 coding sequence is TGCGCCAGCAGCCAAGATGGTCTAGCGGGACCCTACGAGCAGTACTTC.